Below are 7 T cell receptor beta chains sequenced from a single sample in a study of T-cell memory formation after mild COVID-19. TCRdb processed the 5' RACE reads anew with MiXCR; each CDR3 protein has one entry. The repertoire holds 150,000 to 200,000 distinct CDR3 sequences, with roughly 31% as singletons. Input material: PBMCs or a T cell subset sorted from them (not recorded which). All receptors derive from an adult woman who had mild COVID-19 (a few samples of this study predate the infection). Cell type and time point are not known.

V usage is TRBV29-1 and J usage is TRBJ2-6; TRBD1 agrees at 7 bases. Trimming cost V 4 bases and J 0 bases; bases outside gene matches: 3. CDR1 SQVTM and CDR2 ANQGSEA come from the germline V gene. This CDR3 has 15 amino acids. The DNA for the CDR3 is TGCAGCGTTGCGAGGGACAGCTCTGGGGCCAACGTCCTGACTTTC. Protein sequence: CSVARDSSGANVLTF.

This chain joins TRBV18 and TRBJ1-3; TRBD1 might be the D (5 bases). The germline V and J ends were trimmed by 5 bases and 0 bases, with 11 bases remaining between them. In germline, CDR1 is KGHSH, CDR2 LQKENI. The CDR3 has 15 residues. CDR3 sequence: CASSVTGVSGNTIYF. In DNA, the CDR3 is TGTGCCAGCTCAGTTACAGGCGTCTCTGGAAACACCATATATTTT. Drawing the rest from reference TRBV18 and TRBJ1-3, the complete variable domain is NAGVMQNPRHLVRRRGQEARLRCSPMKGHSHVYWYRQLPEEGLKFMVYLQKENIIDESGMPKERFSAEFPKEGPSILRIQQVVRGDSAAYFCASSVTGVSGNTIYFGEGSWLTVV.

The table lists this clonotype with a few counts. The chain is built from TRBV5-1 and TRBJ1-1; D gene uncertain. The germline V gene encodes CDR1 SGHRS and CDR2 YFSETQ. This CDR3 comprises 13 residues. V shed 2 bases and J shed 2 bases, with 7 bases lying between them. CDR3 protein: CASSFEENTEAFF. The CDR3 DNA reads TGCGCCAGCAGCTTTGAAGAAAACACTGAAGCTTTCTTT.

This clonotype was counted between two and nine times. J is TRBJ2-3 and V is TRBV11-2; 8 bases are shared with TRBD2. Trimming at V came to 6 bases and at J to 1 base, leaving 9 bases not matched to a gene. The CDR3 has 16 amino acids. CDR1 and CDR2 (germline): SGHAT, FQNNGV. Written as DNA, the CDR3 is TGTGCCAGCAGATACCCTCCGACTAGCGGCACAGATACGCAGTATTTT. Encoded protein: CASRYPPTSGTDTQYF. The full variable domain, rest sourced from reference TRBV11-2 and TRBJ2-3, is EAGVAQSPRYKIIEKRQSVAFWCNPISGHATLYWYQQILGQGPKLLIQFQNNGVVDDSQLPKDRFSAERLKGVDSTLKIQPAKLEDSAVYLCASRYPPTSGTDTQYFGPGTRLTVL.

The rearrangement uses TRBV7-8 and TRBJ2-5, with TRBD2 matching 15 bases. V gave up 4 bases and J gave up 4 bases; unmatched junction bases: 13. The germline CDR1 and CDR2 sequences are SGHVS and FQNEAQ. CDR3 size: 19 residues. The CDR3 here is CASSSTRRGLAGGIETQYF. DNA for the CDR3: TGTGCCAGCAGCTCAACAAGGAGGGGACTAGCGGGGGGAATAGAGACCCAGTACTTC.

This clonotype was seen a few times. This chain links TRBV19 with TRBJ2-7, with TRBD2 matching 8 bases. CDR3 length equals 15 residues. From germline, CDR1 is LNHDA and CDR2 SQIVND (reference sequence). The junction had 7 bases not matched to a gene; V was cut back by 1 base and J by 5 bases. The CDR3 DNA follows: TGTGCCAGTAGTATAGTAGGGACTAGTCGCCACGAGCAGTACTTC. Its translation: CASSIVGTSRHEQYF. Full variable domain (missing parts from reference TRBV19 and TRBJ2-7): DGGITQSPKYLFRKEGQNVTLSCEQNLNHDAMYWYRQDPGQGLRLIYYSQIVNDFQKGDIAEGYSVSREKKESFPLTVTSAQKNPTAFYLCASSIVGTSRHEQYFGPGTRLTVT.

This clonotype was seen a few times. This CDR3 reads CASSPALGLPYEQYF. Written as DNA, the CDR3 is TGCGCCAGCAGCCCCGCGTTAGGGCTACCCTACGAGCAGTACTTC. V is TRBV5-1 and J is TRBJ2-7; D not resolved. The CDR3 is 15 residues long. The germline CDR1 and CDR2 sequences are SGHRS and YFSETQ. Trimming left V 4 bases short and J 2 bases short, with 16 bases between.